The next 28 T cell receptor beta chains were all read from a single sample in a study of CD8+CD57+ T cells in acquired aplastic anemia. Selection for sequencing was limited to patients who had shown CD8+CD57+ cell expansion by flow cytometry. The TCR beta profiling, which covered VDJ combination and CDR3 sequence, was carried out using genomic DNA as the template. In TCRdb, the reads were re-called with MiXCR into one record per CDR3 protein. The table has roughly 500,000 distinct CDR3 sequences, around 30% seen once. The sequencing sample was made of sorted CD4+, CD8+, or CD8+CD57+ T cells (not recorded which) from PBMCs. The receptors originated from a human donor with aplastic anemia.

V gene TRBV12-3 or TRBV12-4 combines with J gene TRBJ1-1; D gene uncertain. V was trimmed by 8 bases and J by 4 bases, leaving 14 bases between them. This CDR3 has 13 amino acids. CDR3 DNA sequence: TGTGCCAGCGACCGTCACGGGGTCACTGAAGCTTTCTTT. It yields the protein CASDRHGVTEAFF.

This clonotype has only a few counts. The chain couples TRBV6-2 or TRBV6-3 to TRBJ1-1; D remains unclear. CDR1 is MNHEY, CDR2 SVGEGT, per germline. This CDR3 spans 12 amino acids. Trimming removed 6 bases at V and 7 bases at J, with 12 bases between. The CDR3 region is CASSRPTSEAFF. The CDR3 DNA is TGTGCCAGCAGCCGCCCTACAAGTGAAGCTTTCTTT.

The CDR3, as DNA: TGTGCCTGGAGTGTATTCACGGGCCCTGAATATGGCTACACCTTC. Protein sequence: CAWSVFTGPEYGYTF. The genes are TRBV30 and TRBJ1-2; D is unclear. CDR1 is GTSNPN and CDR2 is SVGIG in the germline V gene (reference sequence). The V and J ends lost 0 bases and 5 bases respectively, with 16 bases between them. CDR3 length: 15 residues.

V gene TRBV11-3 combines with J gene TRBJ2-3; D is ambiguous. CDR3 length equals 13 residues. Trimming shortened V by 9 bases and J by 0 bases, and 10 bases separated the two germline ends. Germline-derived CDR1 and CDR2 are SGHNT and YENEEA. The CDR3 is CASTKLSTDTQYF. DNA of the CDR3: TGTGCCAGTACTAAGTTAAGCACAGATACGCAGTATTTT.

The chain's CDR3 is CATLDGNYGYTF. For the CDR3, the DNA is TGTGCCACCCTCGACGGAAACTATGGCTACACCTTC. V is TRBV10-3 and J is TRBJ1-2; no definite D call. The CDR3 has 12 amino acids. Germline V gene sequence: CDR1 ENHRY, CDR2 SYGVKD. V was pared by 10 bases and J by 2 bases, with 11 bases between.

This clonotype was counted a single time. The gene calls are TRBV10-2 and TRBJ1-2; a possible D gene is TRBD1 (6 bases). Trimming pared 3 bases from V and 4 bases from J, leaving 15 bases between. CDR1 is WSHSY and CDR2 is SAAADI in the germline V gene. This CDR3 is 15 amino acids long. The CDR3 is CASSDFYRDFYGYTF. CDR3 DNA sequence: TGCGCCAGCAGTGATTTTTACAGGGACTTCTATGGCTACACCTTC.

In this sample, this clonotype turned up a few times. This chain uses TRBV2 with TRBJ1-5, with D uncertain. Germline V gene lookup returns CDR1 SNHLY and CDR2 FYNNEI. This CDR3 comprises 13 residues. The V end was cut by 8 bases, the J end by 1 base, with 9 bases between. The CDR3: CASSPMSNQPQHF. DNA of the CDR3: TGTGCCAGCTCACCCATGAGCAATCAGCCCCAGCATTTT. The full variable domain, completed using reference TRBV2 and TRBJ1-5, is EPEVTQTPSHQVTQMGQEVILRCVPISNHLYFYWYRQILGQKVEFLVSFYNNEISEKSEIFDDQFSVERPDGSNFTLKIRSTKLEDSAMYFCASSPMSNQPQHFGDGTRLSIL.

The sample holds many counts of this clonotype. The chain is built from TRBV9 and TRBJ1-3; D gene ambiguous. The germline V gene has CDR1 SGDLS and CDR2 YYNGEE. V was cut by 8 bases and J by 6 bases, with 9 bases left in between. The CDR3 has 11 residues. CDR3 protein: CASGSANTIYF. The CDR3 bases are TGTGCCAGTGGGTCAGCAAACACCATATATTTT.

This clonotype was picked up many times. J is TRBJ2-7 and V is TRBV24-1; 9 positions match TRBD2. Germline V gives CDR1 KGHDR, CDR2 SFDVKD. J lost 1 base, V lost 7 bases, and 7 bases had no gene match. The CDR3 is 15 amino acids. The CDR3 bases are TGTGCCACCAGCCCGACTAGCGGTAGTTCCTACGAGCAGTACTTC. It specifies CATSPTSGSSYEQYF.

The sample holds a few counts of this clonotype. The rearrangement joins TRBV11-2 to TRBJ2-7, with D perhaps being TRBD1 or TRBD2 (5 bases each). Germline CDR1 is SGHAT and CDR2 is FQNNGV. Trimming shortened V by 1 base and J by 6 bases, and 13 bases separated the two germline ends. CDR3 length: 14 amino acids. DNA of the CDR3: TGTGCCAGCAGCTTAGTGGGGGTTTGGTCCGAGCAGTACTTC. As protein: CASSLVGVWSEQYF.

This clonotype has a count of ten or more. This chain connects TRBV19 to TRBJ1-2; 8 bases agree with TRBD1. The CDR3 sequence is 14 residues long. The germline CDR1 and CDR2 sequences are LNHDA and SQIVND (reference sequence). Trimming removed 7 bases from V and 6 bases from J; junction bases left unmatched: 10. CDR3 in DNA: TGTGCCAGTAACATAGGGCAGGGGGCTAATGGCTACACCTTC. Translating gives CASNIGQGANGYTF.

V usage is TRBV20-1 and J usage is TRBJ2-7; maybe TRBD2 (7 bases). The CDR3 length is 13 residues. V was clipped by 5 bases and J by 6 bases, with 17 bases between them. Germline CDR1 DFQATT, CDR2 SNEGSKA (reference sequence). The CDR3 sequence: CSASSGGGLEQYF. CDR3 DNA sequence: TGCAGTGCTTCGTCTGGGGGGGGGCTCGAGCAGTACTTC.

The chain joins TRBV20-1 to TRBJ2-1; D may be TRBD2 (5 bases). V was pared by 4 bases and J by 0 bases, with 10 bases between. The germline CDR1 and CDR2 sequences are DFQATT and SNEGSKA (reference sequence). The CDR3 is 14 amino acids. In nucleotides, the CDR3 is TGCAGTGCTAACCTAGCAGGCTCCTACAATGAGCAGTTCTTC. Protein: CSANLAGSYNEQFF.

The rearrangement links TRBV6-1 to TRBJ1-5; TRBD1 might be the D (5 bases). Germline V gene sequence: CDR1 MNHNS, CDR2 SASEGT. Trimming removed 5 bases from V and 6 bases from J, with 17 bases in between. This CDR3 contains 15 residues. The CDR3: CASSPLDTWGQPQHF. CDR3 nucleotide sequence: TGTGCCAGCAGTCCATTGGACACTTGGGGTCAGCCCCAGCATTTT.

The chain uses TRBV2 and TRBJ2-4; D ambiguous. This CDR3 contains 15 residues. V lost 3 bases, J lost 0 bases, and 9 bases lay in between. Germline CDR1 and CDR2: SNHLY and FYNNEI. CDR3 region: CASSDSNLAKNIQYF. Here the CDR3 DNA reads TGTGCCAGCAGTGACAGCAATCTAGCCAAAAACATTCAGTACTTC.

This clonotype came up a few times. This chain joins TRBV10-3 and TRBJ2-5, with D perhaps TRBD1 or TRBD2 (6 bases each). CDR3 size: 16 residues. Germline CDR1 ENHRY, CDR2 SYGVKD. V was trimmed by 2 bases and J by 4 bases, leaving 17 bases between them. As DNA, the CDR3 is TGTGCCATCAGTGAGCAGACGGCGGGACAAGGAGAGACCCAGTACTTC. This gives the protein CAISEQTAGQGETQYF.

Only a few counts were recorded for this clonotype. The genes are TRBV28 and TRBJ1-2, with D tentatively TRBD1 (6 bases). The CDR3 is made up of 13 amino acids. CDR1 and CDR2 from the germline V gene are MDHEN and SYDVKM. V was trimmed by 6 bases and J by 7 bases, leaving 15 bases between them. Here the CDR3 DNA reads TGTGCCAGCAGCCCGGCACAGGGAGGTGGCTACACCTTC. It encodes CASSPAQGGGYTF.

This clonotype was found many times. The chain has TRBV10-3 and TRBJ2-5; the match to TRBD1 covers 12 bases. V lost 5 bases and J lost 6; bases outside the gene matches: 4. CDR1 is ENHRY, CDR2 SYGVKD, per germline. The CDR3 spans 14 residues. Written as DNA, the CDR3 is TGTGCCATCAGTCCGGGACAGGGGGCGAAGACCCAGTACTTC. This gives the protein CAISPGQGAKTQYF.

The table lists this clonotype with a few counts. V usage is TRBV29-1 and J usage is TRBJ1-2; 7 bases are a match to TRBD1. V was pared by 0 bases and J by 1 base, with 8 bases of the junction left unmatched. The CDR3 contains 16 residues. Germline V gives CDR1 SQVTM, CDR2 ANQGSEA. CDR3 DNA sequence: TGCAGCGTTGAAGATCGCGGGACAGCCAGTAACTATGGCTACACCTTC. Protein sequence: CSVEDRGTASNYGYTF.

The rearrangement links TRBV25-1 to TRBJ1-6; 7 bases are shared with TRBD1. This CDR3 has 15 residues. V gave up 4 bases and J gave up 8 bases; unmatched junction bases: 8. Germline values: CDR1 MGHDK, CDR2 SYGVNS. In DNA, the CDR3 is TGTGCCAGCAGTGGACGACAGGGCGTGGATTCACCCCTCCACTTT. Protein product: CASSGRQGVDSPLHF.

This clonotype has only a few counts. V and J are TRBV9 and TRBJ2-1; 10 bases are shared with TRBD1. Per the germline V gene, CDR1 is SGDLS and CDR2 is YYNGEE. V was pared by 3 bases and J by 9 bases, with 3 bases of the junction left unmatched. The CDR3 length is 13 residues. Written as DNA, the CDR3 is TGTGCCAGCAGCGCCGGGACAGGGGCTGAGCAGTTCTTC. Protein: CASSAGTGAEQFF.

This sequence joins TRBV10-3 and TRBJ1-5, with 10 bases fitting TRBD1. Germline trimming cut 8 bases from V and 5 bases from J; bases unmatched to any gene: 9. Germline CDR1 ENHRY, CDR2 SYGVKD. CDR3 length: 15 residues. CDR3 sequence reads: CAIGVGQGPDQPQHF. DNA for the CDR3: TGTGCCATCGGTGTGGGACAGGGGCCCGATCAGCCCCAGCATTTT.

The chain joins TRBV11-1 to TRBJ2-1, with unresolved D. The V gene lost 5 bases and the J gene lost 0 bases, with 11 bases spanning the gap. Germline V lookup: CDR1 SGHAT, CDR2 FQDESV (reference sequence). The CDR3 sequence is 15 residues long. This chain's CDR3 is CASSHGSRSYNEQFF. DNA of the CDR3: TGTGCCAGCAGCCACGGTAGCCGCTCCTACAATGAGCAGTTCTTC.

The chain uses TRBV27 and TRBJ2-1, with a weak D call TRBD2 (5 bases). V lost 5 bases and J lost 9, with 20 bases in between. Germline CDR1 and CDR2: MNHEY and SMNVEV (reference sequence). The CDR3 is made up of 15 amino acids. CDR3 nucleotide sequence: TGTGCCAGCAGTCCGTCTAGCCTCATCCTTCGTGAGCAGTTCTTC. It encodes CASSPSSLILREQFF.

This clonotype was seen at least ten times. The chain is built from TRBV7-8 and TRBJ2-7; 7 nucleotides line up with TRBD1. Germline V gene lookup returns CDR1 SGHVS and CDR2 FQNEAQ. Germline trimming cut 6 bases from V and 6 bases from J; bases unmatched to any gene: 2. The CDR3 consists of 11 residues. This CDR3 reads CASSNRGEQYF. Written as DNA, the CDR3 is TGTGCCAGCAGTAACAGGGGCGAGCAGTACTTC.

In its sample, this clonotype was seen many times. J is TRBJ1-1 and V is TRBV25-1; weak D call: TRBD1 (5 bases). This CDR3 is 12 amino acids long. Trimming left V 3 bases short and J 11 bases short, with 13 bases between. Germline V gene data show CDR1 as MGHDK and CDR2 as SYGVNS. CDR3: CASSDLTGMAFF. The DNA of the CDR3 is TGTGCCAGCAGTGACCTAACAGGAATGGCTTTCTTT. The full variable domain, rest sourced from reference TRBV25-1 and TRBJ1-1, is EADIYQTPRYLVIGTGKKITLECSQTMGHDKMYWYQQDPGMELHLIHYSYGVNSTEKGDLSSESTVSRIRTEHFPLTLESARPSHTSQYLCASSDLTGMAFFGQGTRLTVV.

The table lists this clonotype with a few counts. The chain uses TRBV11-3 and TRBJ2-3, with a weak D call TRBD1 (6 bases). The ends were cut back, 1 base at V and 9 bases at J, with 11 bases in the middle. The germline V gene has CDR1 SGHNT and CDR2 YENEEA. CDR3 length: 13 amino acids. The CDR3 region has the DNA TGTGCCAGCAGCTTAGGTGGCAGGGGCACGCAGTATTTT. Protein: CASSLGGRGTQYF. Combining the CDR3 with reference TRBV11-3 and TRBJ2-3 gives the whole variable domain EAGVVQSPRYKIIEKKQPVAFWCNPISGHNTLYWYLQNLGQGPELLIRYENEEAVDDSQLPKDRFSAERLKGVDSTLKIQPAELGDSAVYLCASSLGGRGTQYFGPGTRLTVL.

This clonotype has a count of ten or more. The chain has TRBV2 and TRBJ1-1, with no clear D. The germline V gene has CDR1 SNHLY and CDR2 FYNNEI. V lost 3 bases and J 6 bases, leaving 11 bases between the germline ends. The CDR3 covers 13 residues. The chain's CDR3 is CASSDSGIAEAFF. The CDR3 bases are TGTGCCAGCAGTGATTCCGGGATTGCTGAAGCTTTCTTT.